The sequence of this T cell receptor beta chain was determined in a study of PD-1 blockade in mismatch repair-deficient tumors. Study-level information: Patients had approximately 13 mismatch repair-deficient cancer types, all previously treated and progressing.

Profiling relied on immunoSEQ multiplex PCR, and the TCRdb table lists in-frame clones only, not all of them. The table has tens of thousands of clones, 70% to 80% seen once. A few pembrolizumab responders had their TCRs sequenced. Germline V lookup: CDR1 SGDLS, CDR2 YYNGEE. The CDR3 is made up of 13 amino acids. Trimming shortened V by 0 bases and J by 7 bases, and 8 bases separated the two germline ends. The receptor's source is an adult with mismatch repair-deficient cancer. The chain carries TRBV9 and TRBJ2-1; a weak D match, TRBD2 (5 bases). The starting material was peripheral blood, obtained 2 weeks after starting pembrolizumab. The CDR3 DNA reads as TGTGCCAGCAGCGTAGGGGAGTATAATGAGCAGTTCTTC. Residues: CASSVGEYNEQFF. The full variable domain, completed using reference TRBV9 and TRBJ2-1, is DSGVTQTPKHLITATGQRVTLRCSPRSGDLSVYWYQQSLDQGLQFLIQYYNGEERAKGNILERFSAQQFPDLHSELNLSSLELGDSALYFCASSVGEYNEQFFGPGTRLTVL.